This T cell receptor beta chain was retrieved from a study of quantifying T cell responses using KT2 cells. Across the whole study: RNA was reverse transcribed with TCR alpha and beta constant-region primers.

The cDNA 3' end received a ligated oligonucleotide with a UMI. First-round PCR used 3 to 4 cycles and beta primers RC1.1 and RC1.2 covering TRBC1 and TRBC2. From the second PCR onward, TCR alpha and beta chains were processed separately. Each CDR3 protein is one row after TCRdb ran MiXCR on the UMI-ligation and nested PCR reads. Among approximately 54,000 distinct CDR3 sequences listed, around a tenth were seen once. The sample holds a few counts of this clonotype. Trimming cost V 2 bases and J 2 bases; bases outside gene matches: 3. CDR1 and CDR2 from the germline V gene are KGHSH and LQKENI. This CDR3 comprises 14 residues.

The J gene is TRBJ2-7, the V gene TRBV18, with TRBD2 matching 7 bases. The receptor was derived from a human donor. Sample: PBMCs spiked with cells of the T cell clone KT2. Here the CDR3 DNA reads TGTGCCAGCTCACCATCCGGGGGGACCTACGAGCAGTACTTC. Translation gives CASSPSGGTYEQYF.